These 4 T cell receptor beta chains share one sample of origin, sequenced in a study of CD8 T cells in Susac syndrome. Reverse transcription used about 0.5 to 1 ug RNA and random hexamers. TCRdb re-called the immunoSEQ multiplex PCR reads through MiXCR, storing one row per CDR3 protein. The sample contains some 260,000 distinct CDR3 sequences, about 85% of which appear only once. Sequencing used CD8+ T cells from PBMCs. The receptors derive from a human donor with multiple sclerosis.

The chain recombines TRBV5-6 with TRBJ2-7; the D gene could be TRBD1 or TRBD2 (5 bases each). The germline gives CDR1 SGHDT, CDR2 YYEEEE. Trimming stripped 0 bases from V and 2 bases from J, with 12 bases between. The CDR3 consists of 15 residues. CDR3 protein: CASSLGGNSPYEQYF. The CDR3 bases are TGTGCCAGCAGCTTGGGGGGGAACTCCCCCTACGAGCAGTACTTC.

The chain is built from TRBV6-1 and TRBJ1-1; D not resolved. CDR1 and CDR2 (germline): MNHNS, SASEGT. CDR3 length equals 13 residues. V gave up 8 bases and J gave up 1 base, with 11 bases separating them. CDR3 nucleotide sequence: TGTGCCAGCCGTTGGAGTACGAACACTGAAGCTTTCTTT. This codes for CASRWSTNTEAFF.

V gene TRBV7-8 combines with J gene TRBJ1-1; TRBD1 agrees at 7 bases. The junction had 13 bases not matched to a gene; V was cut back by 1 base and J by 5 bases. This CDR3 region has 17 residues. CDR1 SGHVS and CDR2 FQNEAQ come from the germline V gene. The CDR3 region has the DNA TGTGCCAGCAGCTTAGGACAGGGAATGGTCGGTTCGACTGAAGCTTTCTTT. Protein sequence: CASSLGQGMVGSTEAFF. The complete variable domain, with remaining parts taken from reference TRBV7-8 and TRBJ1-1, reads GAGVSQSPRYKVAKRGQDVALRCDPISGHVSLFWYQQALGQGPEFLTYFQNEAQLDKSGLPSDRFFAERPEGSVSTLKIQRTQQEDSAVYLCASSLGQGMVGSTEAFFGQGTRLTVV.

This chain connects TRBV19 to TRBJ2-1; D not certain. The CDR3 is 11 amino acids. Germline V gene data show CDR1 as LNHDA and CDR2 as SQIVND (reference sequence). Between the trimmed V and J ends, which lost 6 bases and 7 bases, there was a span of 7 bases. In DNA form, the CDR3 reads TGTGCCAGTAGGCGCCATAATGAGCAGTTCTTC. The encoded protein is CASRRHNEQFF.